This T cell receptor beta chain was documented in a study of cytomegalovirus exposure and HLA in healthy donors. Overall study context: Most genotyped donors, about 81% of about 430, had Caucasian-associated genetic ancestry. Notes on the study in general: DRB1 showed the most TCR associations and HLA-C the fewest in a later analysis, as rates varied by HLA locus. In an earlier analysis, in around 590 donors, most V segments appeared productive either ~87% or ~30% of the time. In a later analysis, CMV-associated beta chains were mostly HLA-associated, it appeared.

The PCR ran on 60 Vbeta and 13 Jbeta primers. Method: immunoSEQ multiplex PCR; TCRdb's copy keeps in-frame clones and lacks some. This sample has 110,000 to 150,000 clones, with roughly 62% found just once. About this clone: As yet, its antigen is unknown.

Germline V lookup: CDR1 MNHEY, CDR2 SVGAGI. Between the trimmed V and J ends, which lost 2 bases and 1 base, there was a span of 8 bases. There are 14 residues in the CDR3. Sequenced input: PBMCs. The TCR originated in a man aged 60-69 years in good health and CMV-seronegative. The chain recombines TRBV6-5 with TRBJ1-1; D is possibly TRBD1 (6 bases). CDR3 amino acids: CASSYRTENTEAFF. CDR3 bases: TGTGCCAGCAGTTACCGGACAGAGAACACTGAAGCTTTCTTT.